The 5 T cell receptor beta chains below come from one sample, sequenced in a study of lymphopenia after photon versus proton radiotherapy. Libraries were prepared by immunoSEQ multiplex PCR; TCRdb keeps only in-frame clonotypes and omits some of them. The table lists some 21,000 clones, roughly 85% of them singletons. This material consisted of peripheral blood, taken from a patient treated with photon-based radiotherapy. Source of these receptors: a man between 60 and 75 years old with pancreatic cancer.

V gene TRBV11-3 combines with J gene TRBJ2-5, with D hard to call. CDR3 length: 13 residues. The ends were cut back, 5 bases at V and 1 base at J, with 8 bases in the middle. Germline V lookup: CDR1 SGHNT, CDR2 YENEEA. The CDR3 region has the DNA TGTGCCAGCAGCCACGGGCCCCAAGAGACCCAGTACTTC. Encoded protein: CASSHGPQETQYF.

This clone has more than one count but fewer than ten. V usage is TRBV6-6 and J usage is TRBJ1-1; D is perhaps TRBD1 (6 bases). The CDR3 is 15 amino acids. V lost 1 base and J lost 1, with 10 bases in between. Germline V gene lookup returns CDR1 MNHNY and CDR2 SVGAGI (reference sequence). The CDR3 here is CASSYLQGSNTEAFF. The CDR3 region has the DNA TGTGCCAGCAGTTACTTACAGGGATCGAACACTGAAGCTTTCTTT.

Only one count was recorded for this clone. J is TRBJ1-5 and V is TRBV7-2; D call uncertain. Germline V gene sequence: CDR1 SGHTA, CDR2 FQGNSA. The CDR3 contains 15 residues. Trimming left V 1 base short and J 5 bases short, with 12 bases between. The CDR3 protein is CASSLGAWSDQPQHF. The CDR3 DNA reads as TGTGCCAGCAGCTTAGGGGCCTGGTCGGATCAGCCCCAGCATTTT. The variable domain in full, with the rest retrieved from reference TRBV7-2 and TRBJ1-5, is GAGVSQSPSNKVTEKGKDVELRCDPISGHTALYWYRQSLGQGLEFLIYFQGNSAPDKSGLPSDRFSAERTGGSVSTLTIQRTQQEDSAVYLCASSLGAWSDQPQHFGDGTRLSIL.

The V gene is TRBV19, the J gene TRBJ1-3; D is uncertain. V lost 8 bases and J 0 bases, leaving 14 bases between the germline ends. CDR3 length equals 15 residues. Germline values: CDR1 LNHDA, CDR2 SQIVND (reference sequence). The DNA for the CDR3 is TGTGCCAGTGGAGAACAAGCAATCTCTGGAAACACCATATATTTT. Its translation is CASGEQAISGNTIYF.

This rearrangement joins TRBV5-1 to TRBJ1-4; D may be TRBD1 (5 bases). Trimming removed 0 bases at V and 8 bases at J, with 8 bases between. Germline values: CDR1 SGHRS, CDR2 YFSETQ. CDR3 length: 13 residues. DNA for the CDR3: TGCGCCAGCAGCTTGGTTGGGGGGGAAAAACTGTTTTTT. It codes for CASSLVGGEKLFF.